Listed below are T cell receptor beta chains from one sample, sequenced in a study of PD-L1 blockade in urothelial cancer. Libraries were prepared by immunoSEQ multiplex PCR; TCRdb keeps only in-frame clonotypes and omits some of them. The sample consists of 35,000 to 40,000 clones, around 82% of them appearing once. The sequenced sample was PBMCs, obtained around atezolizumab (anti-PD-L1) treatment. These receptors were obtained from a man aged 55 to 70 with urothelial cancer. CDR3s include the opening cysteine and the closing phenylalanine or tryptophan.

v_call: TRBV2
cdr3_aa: CASSLGLAGGTDTQYF

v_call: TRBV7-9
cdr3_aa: CATSGGGPYYEQYF

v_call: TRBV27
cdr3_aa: CASSSGTTNEKLFF

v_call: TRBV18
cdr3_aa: CASSLRDSNAEAFF

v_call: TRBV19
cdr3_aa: CASSTRQYDQPQHF

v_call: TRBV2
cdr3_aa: CASSMRTSGGDDEQYF

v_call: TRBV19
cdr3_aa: CASSVQGIDTQYF

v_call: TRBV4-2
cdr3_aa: CASSQTANANYGYTF

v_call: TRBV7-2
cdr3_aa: CASRKGQSANTGELFF

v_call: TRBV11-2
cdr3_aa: CASSLMGAGASYEQYF

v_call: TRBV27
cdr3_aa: CASSFSTGRGNIQYF

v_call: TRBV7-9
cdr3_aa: CASSATGLAGGKNTGELFF

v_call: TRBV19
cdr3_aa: CASRMGGAYNSPLHF